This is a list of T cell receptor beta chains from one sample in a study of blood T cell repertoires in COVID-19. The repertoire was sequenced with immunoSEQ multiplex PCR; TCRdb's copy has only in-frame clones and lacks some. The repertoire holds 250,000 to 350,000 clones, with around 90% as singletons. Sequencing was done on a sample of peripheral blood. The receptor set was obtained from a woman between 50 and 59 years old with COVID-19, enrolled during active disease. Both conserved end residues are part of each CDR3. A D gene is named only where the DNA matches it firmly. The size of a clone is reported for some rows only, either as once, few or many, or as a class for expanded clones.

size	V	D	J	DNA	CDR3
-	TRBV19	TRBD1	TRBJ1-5	TGTGCCAGTAGCGGGACAGGGCTTGAACAGCCCCAGCATTTT	CASSGTGLEQPQHF
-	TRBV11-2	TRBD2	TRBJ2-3	TGTGCCAGCAGCTTACTAGCGGGCAGCACAGATACGCAGTATTTT	CASSLLAGSTDTQYF
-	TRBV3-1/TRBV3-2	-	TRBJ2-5	TGTGCCAGCAGCCAAGATCTCATGGCAGGCCAAGAGACCCAGTACTTC	CASSQDLMAGQETQYF
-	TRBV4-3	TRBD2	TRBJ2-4	TGCGCCAGCAGCCAAGATCCGGGACTAGCTATGGACATTCAGTACTTC	CASSQDPGLAMDIQYF
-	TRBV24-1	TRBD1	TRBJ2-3	TGTGCCACCAGTGATCCAGGGGGCCCAGATACGCAGTATTTT	CATSDPGGPDTQYF
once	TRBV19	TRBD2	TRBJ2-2	TGTGCCAGTATCCCTAGCGGGAGGGCCAGGACCGGGGAGCTGTTTTTT	CASIPSGRARTGELFF
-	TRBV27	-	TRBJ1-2	TGTGCCAGCAGTTTGGACGGGACACACCTTATTGGGATCTATGGCTACACCTTC	CASSLDGTHLIGIYGYTF
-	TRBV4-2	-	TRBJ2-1	TGTGCCAGCAGCCAAAGACGATCGGGAGATAACAATGAGCAGTTCTTC	CASSQRRSGDNNEQFF
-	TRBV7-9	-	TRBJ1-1	TGTGCCAGCAGCTTAGACCAGGGTGAAGCTTTCTTT	CASSLDQGEAFF
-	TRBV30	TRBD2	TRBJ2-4	TGTGCCTGGAGCAAACCGGGACTAGGCGATTTAGCCAAAAACATTCAGTACTTC	CAWSKPGLGDLAKNIQYF
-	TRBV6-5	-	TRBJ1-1	TGTGCCAGCAGTTACTGGGACACAAACACTGAAGCTTTCTTT	CASSYWDTNTEAFF
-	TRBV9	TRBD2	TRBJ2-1	TGTGCCAGCAGCGTATTTAGCGGGAGGGCCGACAATGAGCAGTTCTTC	CASSVFSGRADNEQFF
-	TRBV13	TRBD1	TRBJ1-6	TGTGCCAGCAGCCTAAGGTATTCGGACAGGGGTGTCTCACCCCTCCACTTT	CASSLRYSDRGVSPLHF
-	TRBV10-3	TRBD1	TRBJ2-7	TGTGCCATCAGTGTTAGGGGCCGGACAGGGGAAAACGAGCAGTACTTC	CAISVRGRTGENEQYF
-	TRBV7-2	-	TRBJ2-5	TGTGCCAGCAGCTTAGCTGGCGGGGCGGAGACCCAGTACTTC	CASSLAGGAETQYF
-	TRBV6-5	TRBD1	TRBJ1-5	TGTGCCAGCACCGAAAACAGGGGCGGGCAGCCCCAGCATTTT	CASTENRGGQPQHF
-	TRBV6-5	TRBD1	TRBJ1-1	TGTGCCAGCAGTCTAAAACAGGGGTACACTGAAGCTTTCTTT	CASSLKQGYTEAFF
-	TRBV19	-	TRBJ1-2	TGTGCCAGTAGTACCCCCACAGGGTACTATGGCTACACCTTC	CASSTPTGYYGYTF